The clone carrying this T cell receptor beta chain appeared once. Its antigen is undetermined. V was trimmed by 3 bases and J by 5 bases, leaving 10 bases between them. Germline loops: CDR1 SGHVS, CDR2 FNYEAQ. CDR3 length equals 13 residues. This sample was taken from a study of cytomegalovirus exposure and HLA in healthy donors. Study-level results: Analysis performed later showed TCR beta chains linked to HLA being more clonally expanded than equally common others.

Researchers ran the PCR with 60 Vbeta and 13 Jbeta primers. Methods used by the authors: Among the unique TCR beta chains that a later analysis counted, 75 million to 85 million in all, 9.5 million to 12 million were shared. Profiled with immunoSEQ multiplex PCR; TCRdb holds only in-frame clones, not every one. V, J and clone size were drawn from that table, and D and trimming were deduced from the DNA. The table records roughly 200,000 clones, around three quarters of them present only once. Sequenced: PBMCs. This clonotype was obtained from a man younger than 45 in good health and CMV-seronegative. The chain joins TRBV7-6 to TRBJ1-2; possible D gene TRBD1, 5 bases. This CDR3 reads CASSLGGGYGYTF. The CDR3 DNA reads as TGTGCCAGCAGCTTGGGCGGGGGGTATGGCTACACCTTC.